This T cell receptor (beta chain) was captured in a study of cytomegalovirus exposure and HLA in healthy donors. Study observations and caveats: One variant, a missense change in DCLRE1C, was linked in a later analysis to TCR beta V- and J-gene trimming. Common viral pathogens seemed, in a later analysis, to connect with several of the most significant clusters. CMV serostatus was the only immune exposure information that was available.

The PCR contained 60 Vbeta and 13 Jbeta primers. Measured with immunoSEQ multiplex PCR; TCRdb has only the in-frame clones, and not every one. The listing records 100,000 to 150,000 clones. The CDR3 extends over 18 amino acids. V was clipped by 1 base and J by 5 bases; unmatched bases: 7. The germline V gene has CDR1 MDHEN and CDR2 SYDVKM. As regards this clone: What it recognizes is unknown.

V is TRBV28 and J is TRBJ2-1; the match to TRBD2 covers 14 bases. The receptor was derived from a man aged 35 to 55 in good health and CMV-seronegative. Sequencing was carried out using PBMCs. The CDR3 DNA follows: TGTGCCAGCAGTTTATTGGGGACTAGCGGGAGAGGCAACAATGAGCAGTTCTTC. It codes for CASSLLGTSGRGNNEQFF.